This record concerns one T cell receptor beta chain sequence. Losses at the gene ends were 5 bases for V and 5 bases for J; bases not matched to a gene: 8. The CDR3 covers 14 residues. The sample comes from a study of regulatory T cells in long-lasting Graves disease. The time point here: newly diagnosed GD, antithyroid drugs for less than 3 months. The TCR library was made from RNA extracted from PBMCs. Investigators prepared the TCR beta libraries by applying iRepertoire HTBI primers and Arm-PCR of CDR3 regions. MiXCR, run by TCRdb on the multiplex PCR reads, gives a single entry per CDR3 protein. The sample lists roughly 560,000 distinct CDR3 sequences, 12% occurring once. The sample also formed part of further work on T cells in Graves' hyperthyroidism and ophthalmopathy.

The TCR originated in a woman aged 25 to 39 with Graves disease. The chain has TRBV12-3 or TRBV12-4 and TRBJ2-5; 7 bases line up with TRBD2. The specimen was peripheral blood mononuclear cells (PBMCs), collected at new diagnosis, from a patient treated with antithyroid drugs. The CDR3 bases are TGTGCCAGCAGTAATAGACACGGGGGGGAGACCCAGTACTTC. Amino acid sequence: CASSNRHGGETQYF.